The clone carrying this T cell receptor (beta chain) has a count of ten or more. Its target is not known. TCRdb reprocessed the RT-PCR reads with MiXCR, giving one entry per CDR3 protein. The data show some 850,000 distinct CDR3 sequences, with about 18% seen just once and roughly a tenth held by the top ten. This record comes from a study of response to subunit inactivated influenza vaccine. Findings and limits, study-wide: With each seasonal influenza vaccination, the authors suggested, few new T cells are recruited.

V was clipped by 3 bases and J by 2 bases, with 3 bases between them. The CDR3 totals 13 residues. CDR1 is SGDLS and CDR2 is YYNGEE in the germline V gene. This sequence originates from a man aged 45 to 65 who received an inactivated influenza vaccine. This chain links TRBV9 with TRBJ2-6, with no clear D. The sequences come from PBMCs from blood, collected 4 to 6 days after vaccination. The CDR3 region is CASSEAGANVLTF. In nucleotides, the CDR3 is TGTGCCAGCAGCGAAGCTGGGGCCAACGTCCTGACTTTC.